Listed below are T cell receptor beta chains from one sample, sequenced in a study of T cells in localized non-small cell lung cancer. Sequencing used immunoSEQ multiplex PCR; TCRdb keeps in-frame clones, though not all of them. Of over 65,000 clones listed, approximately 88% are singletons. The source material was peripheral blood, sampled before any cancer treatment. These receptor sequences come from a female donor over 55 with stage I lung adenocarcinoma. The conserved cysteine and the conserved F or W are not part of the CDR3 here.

CDR3: ASSFGSSGANVLT
J: TRBJ2-6
V: TRBV11-3

CDR3: ASSDVGTANEKLF
J: TRBJ1-4
V: TRBV2

CDR3: ASSLRLAGRQETQY
J: TRBJ2-5
V: TRBV7-2

CDR3: ASSSFGGNTIY
J: TRBJ1-3
V: TRBV5-1

CDR3: ASRLNTGELF
J: TRBJ2-2
V: TRBV6-6

CDR3: SVVPIPGYQETQY
J: TRBJ2-5
V: TRBV29-1

CDR3: ASSTSEASGFTHGYEQF
J: TRBJ2-1
V: TRBV19

CDR3: ASSFAGGSYNEQF
J: TRBJ2-1
V: TRBV7-6

CDR3: ASRPLNGAVGQF
J: TRBJ2-1
V: TRBV6-5

CDR3: ASSIPGRYNYGYT
J: TRBJ1-2
V: TRBV19

CDR3: AWSNQTGTNEKLF
J: TRBJ1-4
V: TRBV30

CDR3: ASSLSVGKADTQY
J: TRBJ2-3
V: TRBV5-1

CDR3: ASSVSGGPEETQY
J: TRBJ2-5
V: TRBV4-3

CDR3: ASRDGQGGSYEQY
J: TRBJ2-7
V: TRBV6-6

CDR3: ASSLDRSEQY
J: TRBJ2-7
V: TRBV11-3

CDR3: ASSQSPAEYEQY
J: TRBJ2-7
V: TRBV23-1

CDR3: ASSRGPEQY
J: TRBJ2-7
V: TRBV5-6

CDR3: ASSASRSLREQF
J: TRBJ2-1
V: TRBV18

CDR3: ASSDRWDQPQH
J: TRBJ1-5
V: TRBV6-1

CDR3: ASSLVGVGSGYQPQH
J: TRBJ1-5
V: TRBV7-2